Presented here are 3 T cell receptor beta chains from one specimen sequenced in a study of CD8+ T cells in alopecia areata. The sequencing template was cDNA reverse transcribed from extracted RNA. Produced via immunoSEQ multiplex PCR; TCRdb's table is partial and in-frame only. The table lists about 250,000 clones, about 60% of them singletons. The treatment: oral pan-JAK inhibitor, 5-10 mg twice daily. Material: CD4+ T cells sorted from blood, obtained between weeks 51 and 54, from a patient treated with tofacitinib. These receptors were obtained from a human donor with alopecia areata.

The table lists this clone with a count of one. The chain employs TRBV19 and TRBJ2-2; D not certain. V gave up 2 bases and J gave up 4 bases, with 8 bases separating them. The CDR3 sequence is 14 residues long. The germline CDR1 and CDR2 sequences are LNHDA and SQIVND (reference sequence). CDR3 loop: CASSIMGGTGELFF. The DNA for the CDR3 is TGTGCCAGTAGTATAATGGGCGGCACCGGGGAGCTGTTTTTT.

This chain connects TRBV7-6 to TRBJ2-5, with TRBD1 as a possible D gene (5 bases). The ends were cut back, 3 bases at V and 5 bases at J, with 13 bases in the middle. CDR3 length: 14 amino acids. Germline lookup yields CDR1 SGHVS and CDR2 FNYEAQ. As DNA, the CDR3 is TGTGCCAGCAGCTTTGGCAGGGTATCGGAGACCCAGTACTTC. This sequence encodes CASSFGRVSETQYF.

The CDR3 protein is CSVEDRHSGNTIYF. The CDR3 nucleotides read TGCAGCGTTGAAGATCGGCATAGTGGAAACACCATATATTTT. The chain is built from TRBV29-1 and TRBJ1-3; D not certain. Germline V gene data show CDR1 as SQVTM and CDR2 as ANQGSEA. V lost 0 bases to trimming and J lost 3 bases, with 9 bases between them. CDR3 length: 14 residues.